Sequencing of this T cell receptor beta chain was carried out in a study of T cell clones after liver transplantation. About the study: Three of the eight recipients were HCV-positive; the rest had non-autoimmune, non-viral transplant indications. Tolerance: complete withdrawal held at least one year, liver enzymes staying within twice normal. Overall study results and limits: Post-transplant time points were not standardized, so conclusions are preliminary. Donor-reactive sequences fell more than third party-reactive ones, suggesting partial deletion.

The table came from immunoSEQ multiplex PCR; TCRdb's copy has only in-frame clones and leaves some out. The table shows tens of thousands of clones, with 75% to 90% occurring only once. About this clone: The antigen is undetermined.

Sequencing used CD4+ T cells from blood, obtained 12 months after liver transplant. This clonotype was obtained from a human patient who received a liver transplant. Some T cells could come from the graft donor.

Here the CDR3 reads CASKEVHTQETQYF. Here the CDR3 DNA reads TGCGCCAGCAAGGAGGTTCATACCCAAGAGACCCAGTACTTC. V usage is TRBV10-2 and J usage is TRBJ2-5, with a tentative D call TRBD2 (5 bases). The V end lost 7 bases, the J end lost 1 base, and 13 bases lay between the germline ends. Per the germline V gene, CDR1 is WSHSY and CDR2 is SAAADI. CDR3 size: 14 residues.